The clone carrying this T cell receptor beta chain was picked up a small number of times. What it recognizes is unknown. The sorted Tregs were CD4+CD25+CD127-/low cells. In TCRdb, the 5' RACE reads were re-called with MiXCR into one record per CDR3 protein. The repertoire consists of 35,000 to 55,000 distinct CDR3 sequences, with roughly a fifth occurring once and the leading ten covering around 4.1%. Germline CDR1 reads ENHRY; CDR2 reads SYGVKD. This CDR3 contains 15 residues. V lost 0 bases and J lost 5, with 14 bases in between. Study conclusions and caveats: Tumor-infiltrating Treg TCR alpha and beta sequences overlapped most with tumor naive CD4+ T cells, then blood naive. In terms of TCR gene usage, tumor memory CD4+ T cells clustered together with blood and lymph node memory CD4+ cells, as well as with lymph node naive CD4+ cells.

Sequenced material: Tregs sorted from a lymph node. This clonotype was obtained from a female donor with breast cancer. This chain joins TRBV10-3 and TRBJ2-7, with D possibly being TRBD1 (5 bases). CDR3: CAISESGATTDEQYF. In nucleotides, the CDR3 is TGTGCCATCAGTGAGTCAGGGGCGACCACGGACGAGCAGTACTTC.